A selection of T cell receptor beta chains follows, all from one sample in a study of identical twins. TCRdb independently ran MiXCR on the 5' RACE reads; one entry per CDR3 protein. The data contain roughly 1,500,000 distinct CDR3 sequences, about 32% of them singletons. The sample taken for sequencing was cord blood. These TCRs come from a newborn girl in good health. Each CDR3 is given with its conserved first and last residue. D genes are given only for firm matches. Expanded clones are given a class, and other clones once, few, many or no size at all.

abundance,d_gene,j_gene,v_gene,CDR3nt,CDR3aa
few,-,TRBJ1-1,TRBV18,TGTGCCAGCTCACCATTAATGGGACCCTGGGACACTGAAGCTTTCTTT,CASSPLMGPWDTEAFF
few,TRBD2,TRBJ2-3,TRBV7-9,TGTGCCAGCAGCCCCCATCTAAAGCGGGGGGGCACAATGCTCGTGGATACGCAGTATTTT,CASSPHLKRGGTMLVDTQYF
-,-,TRBJ1-5,TRBV7-9,TGTGCCAGCAGACGGGGGGAACAGCCCCAGCATTTT,CASRRGEQPQHF
-,-,TRBJ1-4,TRBV6-5,TGTGCCAGCAGTTACTCGAGGCGGGGGAAGACTAATGAAAAACTGTTTTTT,CASSYSRRGKTNEKLFF
-,TRBD2,TRBJ2-5,TRBV4-1,TGCGCCAGCAGCCAAGATGTCGGGAGACTAGCGGGAGTACGGGAGACCCAGTACTTC,CASSQDVGRLAGVRETQYF
few,TRBD2,TRBJ2-5,TRBV6-6,TGTGCCAGCAGTTACCTAGCGGGGGTCCAAGAGACCCAGTACTTC,CASSYLAGVQETQYF
few,-,TRBJ1-4,TRBV6-5,TGTGCCAGCAGTTACTCAGGGTTTGGGGAAAAACTGTTTTTT,CASSYSGFGEKLFF
-,TRBD2,TRBJ2-1,TRBV7-9,TGTGCCAGCAGCAGCCTCGGGACTAGCTCCTACAATGAGCAGTTCTTC,CASSSLGTSSYNEQFF
few,TRBD1,TRBJ1-2,TRBV29-1,TGCAGCGTTCACGACAGGGGTGGCTACACCTTC,CSVHDRGGYTF
many,TRBD2,TRBJ2-3,TRBV28,TGTGCCAGCAGTGGACCCCCCCACTCAGCGGGAGTAAATACGCAGTATTTT,CASSGPPHSAGVNTQYF
-,-,TRBJ2-1,TRBV2,TGTGCCAGCCGCCCGGAGGCTAGCAAGTACTACAATGAGCAGTTCTTC,CASRPEASKYYNEQFF
-,TRBD1,TRBJ1-2,TRBV20-1,TGCAGTGCTGTACAGGGGGCGCCGGGCTACACCTTC,CSAVQGAPGYTF
-,-,TRBJ1-1,TRBV29-1,TGCAGCGTTGAAGTCCCACGGCTTTTGAACACTGAAGCTTTCTTT,CSVEVPRLLNTEAFF